The sequence of this TCR beta chain was determined in a study of shared clonotypes between healthy human individuals. Study-wide findings and caveats: Generation probabilities of non-shared clonotypes were lower (relative to those shared by all four donors).

The CDR3 runs to 14 residues. The germline CDR1 and CDR2 sequences are MGHRA and YSYEKL. Trimming pared 5 bases from V and 6 bases from J, leaving 17 bases between. Assay: immunoSEQ multiplex PCR; the TCRdb copy retains only in-frame clones and omits some. The repertoire has some 2.3 million clones, approximately 93% of them found once; the top ten carry roughly 0.36%. To note about this clone: The antigen remains unidentified.

The TCR comes from a man aged 18 to 35 in good health. Some clones in this sample may be carry-over from other donors' samples. The specimen sequenced was naive CD4+ T cells from PBMCs. Subset denoted: CD45RA+ positively selected. The V gene is TRBV4-1, the J gene TRBJ2-7; perhaps TRBD1 as D (6 bases). The CDR3 protein is CASSMDTNRVEQYF. CDR3 coding DNA: TGCGCCAGCAGCATGGACACCAACAGGGTCGAGCAGTACTTC.